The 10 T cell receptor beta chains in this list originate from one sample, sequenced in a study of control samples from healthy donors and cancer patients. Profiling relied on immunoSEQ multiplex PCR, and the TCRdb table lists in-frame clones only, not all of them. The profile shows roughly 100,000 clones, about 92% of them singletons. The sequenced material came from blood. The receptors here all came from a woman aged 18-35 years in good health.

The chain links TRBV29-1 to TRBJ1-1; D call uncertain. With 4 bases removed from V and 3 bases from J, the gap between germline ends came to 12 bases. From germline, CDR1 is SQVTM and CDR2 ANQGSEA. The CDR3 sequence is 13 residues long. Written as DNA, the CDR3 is TGCAGCGTTGTCAAGGCCGGGGACACTGAAGCTTTCTTT. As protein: CSVVKAGDTEAFF. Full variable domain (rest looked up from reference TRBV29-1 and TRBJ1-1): SAVISQKPSRDICQRGTSLTIQCQVDSQVTMMFWYRQQPGQSLTLIATANQGSEATYESGFVIDKFPISRPNLTFSTLTVSNMSPEDSSIYLCSVVKAGDTEAFFGQGTRLTVV.

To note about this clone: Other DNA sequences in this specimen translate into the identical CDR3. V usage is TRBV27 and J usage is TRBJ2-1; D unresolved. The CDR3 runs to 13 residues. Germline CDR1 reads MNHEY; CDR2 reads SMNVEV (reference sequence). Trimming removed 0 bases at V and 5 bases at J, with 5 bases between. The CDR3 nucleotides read TGTGCCAGCAGTTTATCCAAACACAATGAGCAGTTCTTC. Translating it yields CASSLSKHNEQFF.

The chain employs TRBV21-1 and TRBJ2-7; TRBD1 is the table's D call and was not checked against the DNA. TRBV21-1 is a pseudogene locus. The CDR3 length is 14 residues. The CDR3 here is CASSKEQDSYEQYF. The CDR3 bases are TGTGCCAGCAGCAAAGAACAGGACTCCTACGAGCAGTACTTC.

The CDR3 DNA reads TGTGCCAGCAGCGTAATGAATGGCTACACCTTC. Amino acid sequence: CASSVMNGYTF. The chain carries TRBV9 and TRBJ1-2; D not resolved. This CDR3 has 11 residues. CDR1 SGDLS and CDR2 YYNGEE come from the germline V gene. V lost 1 base, J lost 6 bases, and 4 bases lay in between.

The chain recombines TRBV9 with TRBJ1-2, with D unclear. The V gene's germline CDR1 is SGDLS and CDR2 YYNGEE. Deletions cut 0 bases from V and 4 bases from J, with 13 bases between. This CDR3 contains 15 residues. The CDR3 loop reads CASSVDVQLSYGYTF. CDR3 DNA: TGTGCCAGCAGCGTAGATGTCCAATTGAGCTATGGCTACACCTTC.

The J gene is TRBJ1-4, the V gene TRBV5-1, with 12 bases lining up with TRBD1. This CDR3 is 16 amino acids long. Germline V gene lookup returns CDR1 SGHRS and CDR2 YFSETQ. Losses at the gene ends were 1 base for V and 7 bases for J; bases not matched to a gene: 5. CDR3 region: CASSLFGTGGGEKLFF. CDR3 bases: TGCGCCAGCAGCTTGTTTGGGACAGGGGGCGGTGAAAAACTGTTTTTT.

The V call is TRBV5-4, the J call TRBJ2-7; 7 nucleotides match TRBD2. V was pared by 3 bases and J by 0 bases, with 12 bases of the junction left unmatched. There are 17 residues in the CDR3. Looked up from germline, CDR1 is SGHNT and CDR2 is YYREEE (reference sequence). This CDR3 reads CASSSGGGLSSSYEQYF. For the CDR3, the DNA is TGTGCCAGCAGCTCGGGGGGTGGGCTGTCGAGCTCCTACGAGCAGTACTTC.

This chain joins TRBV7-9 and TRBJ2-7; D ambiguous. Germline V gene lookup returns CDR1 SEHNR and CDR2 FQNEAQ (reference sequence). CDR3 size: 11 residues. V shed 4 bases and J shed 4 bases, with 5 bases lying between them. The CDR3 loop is CASSYNYEQYF. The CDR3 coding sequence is TGTGCCAGCAGCTACAATTACGAGCAGTACTTC.

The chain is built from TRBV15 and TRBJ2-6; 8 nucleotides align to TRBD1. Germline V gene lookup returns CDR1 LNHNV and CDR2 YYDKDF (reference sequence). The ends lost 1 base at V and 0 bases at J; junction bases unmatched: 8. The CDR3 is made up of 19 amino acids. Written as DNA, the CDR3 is TGTGCCACCAGCAGAGTATCTGGACAGGGTTTCTCTGGGGCCAACGTCCTGACTTTC. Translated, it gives CATSRVSGQGFSGANVLTF.

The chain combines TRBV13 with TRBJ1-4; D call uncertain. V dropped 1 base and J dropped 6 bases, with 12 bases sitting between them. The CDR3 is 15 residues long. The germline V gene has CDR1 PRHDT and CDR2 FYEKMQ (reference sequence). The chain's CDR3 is CASSLVGRGDEKLFF. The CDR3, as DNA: TGTGCCAGCAGCTTAGTCGGACGGGGAGATGAAAAACTGTTTTTT.